The 8 T cell receptor beta chains in this list originate from one sample, sequenced in a study of cytomegalovirus exposure and HLA in healthy donors. Use of 60 Vbeta and 13 Jbeta primers characterized the PCR. Generated by immunoSEQ multiplex PCR, the TCRdb table keeps only in-frame clones and is missing some. The profile shows 180,000 or so clones, 60% to 80% of them singletons. Sequencing used PBMCs. All receptors derive from a man in his fifties in good health and CMV-seropositive.

The chain uses TRBV6-4 and TRBJ2-2; 13 bases agree with TRBD2. Germline V gives CDR1 MRHNA, CDR2 SNTAGT. The CDR3 totals 19 residues. J gave up 1 base and V 6 bases, and 11 bases lay outside the gene matches. The CDR3 is CASSVIGLAGALNTGELFF. The CDR3 bases are TGTGCCAGCAGCGTTATTGGACTAGCGGGGGCCCTGAACACCGGGGAGCTGTTTTTT.

The CDR3 DNA reads as TGTGCCAGCAGTCTAAACAGGGTTGGGGAGCAGTACTTC. As protein: CASSLNRVGEQYF. The V call is TRBV27, the J call TRBJ2-7; tentative D call: TRBD1 (6 bases). This CDR3 region has 13 residues. CDR1 MNHEY and CDR2 SMNVEV come from the germline V gene (reference sequence). Trimming removed 5 bases from V and 7 bases from J, with 15 bases in between.

The chain combines TRBV4-2 with TRBJ2-1; 8 bases map to TRBD2. This CDR3 has 17 residues. Trimming at V came to 1 base and at J to 2 bases, leaving 7 bases not matched to a gene. Germline loops: CDR1 LGHNA, CDR2 YNFKEQ. DNA of the CDR3: TGTGCCAGCAGCCAAGTGCTGACGGGGGGGGCCTACAATGAGCAGTTCTTC. It translates to CASSQVLTGGAYNEQFF.

CDR3 nucleotide sequence: TGTGCCAGCAGCGTATCCGGACAGGGGTTCAATGAGCAGTTCTTC. Translation gives CASSVSGQGFNEQFF. V usage is TRBV9 and J usage is TRBJ2-1; 9 nucleotides agree with TRBD1. Germline trimming cut 1 base from V and 6 bases from J; bases unmatched to any gene: 5. This CDR3 is built from 15 residues. CDR1 and CDR2 (germline): SGDLS, YYNGEE.

The chain has TRBV5-8 and TRBJ2-6; 8 bases fit TRBD1. Trimming cost V 3 bases and J 1 base; bases outside gene matches: 12. Germline CDR1 SGHTS, CDR2 YDEGEE. CDR3 length equals 19 residues. CDR3 sequence reads: CASSYYIRGRVSGANVLTF. For the CDR3, the DNA is TGTGCCAGCAGCTACTATATCAGGGGGCGAGTGTCTGGGGCCAACGTCCTGACTTTC. The full variable domain, in which reference TRBV5-8 and TRBJ2-6 provide the parts outside the CDR3, is EAGVTQSPTHLIKTRGQQATLRCSPISGHTSVYWYQQALGLGLQFLLWYDEGEERNRGNFPPRFSGRQFPNYSSELNVNALELEDSALYLCASSYYIRGRVSGANVLTFGAGSRLTVL.

The rearrangement uses TRBV15 and TRBJ2-7; D is possibly TRBD1 (5 bases). CDR1 and CDR2 (germline): LNHNV, YYDKDF (reference sequence). With 3 bases removed from V and 1 base from J, the gap between germline ends came to 7 bases. The CDR3 is made up of 13 amino acids. CDR3 nucleotide sequence: TGTGCCACCAGCAGTGACAGATCCTACGAGCAGTACTTC. Translating it yields CATSSDRSYEQYF. Filled out from reference TRBV15 and TRBJ2-7, the complete variable domain reads DAMVIQNPRYQVTQFGKPVTLSCSQTLNHNVMYWYQQKSSQAPKLLFHYYDKDFNNEADTPDNFQSRRPNTSFCFLDIRSPGLGDTAMYLCATSSDRSYEQYFGPGTRLTVT.

This clone was seen just once. CDR3 region: CASSDLKGAREQFF. CDR3 DNA: TGTGCCAGCAGTGACCTTAAGGGGGCGAGGGAGCAGTTCTTC. The chain recombines TRBV6-4 with TRBJ2-1; 7 bases are shared with TRBD1. Germline values: CDR1 MRHNA, CDR2 SNTAGT. After removal of 2 bases from V and 10 bases from J, the junction contained 8 bases not matched to a gene. The CDR3 extends over 14 amino acids.

Only a few counts were recorded for this clone. The chain joins TRBV6-5 to TRBJ1-4; TRBD1 agrees at 7 bases. The CDR3 has 15 residues. Germline CDR1 and CDR2: MNHEY and SVGAGI. The V gene end was trimmed by 7 bases and the J gene end by 5 bases; junction bases not matched to a gene: 10. The CDR3: CASTSLVTGNEKLFF. The CDR3 DNA follows: TGTGCCAGCACCTCGCTGGTGACAGGGAATGAAAAACTGTTTTTT.